The clone carrying this TCR beta chain was picked up one time. Other DNA sequences in the same sample also yield this CDR3. This sample is drawn from a study of blood T cell repertoires in COVID-19. The table came from immunoSEQ multiplex PCR; TCRdb's copy has only in-frame clones and leaves some out. The profile covers about 230,000 clones, with 65% to 90% appearing a single time and 11% taken by the ten largest. Patients in Seattle were enrolled during active infection, then followed longitudinally. Losses at the gene ends were 0 bases for V and 2 bases for J; bases not matched to a gene: 4. Germline V gene sequence: CDR1 SGHRS, CDR2 YFSETQ. This CDR3 is built from 16 residues.

The sequence came from a man between 45 and 60 years old with COVID-19, enrolled during active disease. Source material: peripheral blood. The chain employs TRBV5-1 and TRBJ2-2; 7 positions match TRBD2. CDR3 DNA: TGCGCCAGCAGCTTGGTCCCTAGCGGCAACACCGGGGAGCTGTTTTTT. Translated, it gives CASSLVPSGNTGELFF. The full variable domain, rest sourced from reference TRBV5-1 and TRBJ2-2, is KAGVTQTPRYLIKTRGQQVTLSCSPISGHRSVSWYQQTPGQGLQFLFEYFSETQRNKGNFPGRFSGRQFSNSRSEMNVSTLELGDSALYLCASSLVPSGNTGELFFGEGSRLTVL.